This T cell receptor beta chain was sequenced during a study of blood T cell repertoires in COVID-19 (TCRdb year 2020). Background on the whole study: Samples from collaborators originated in the United States, Italy and Spain and spanned both the acute and convalescent phases of COVID-19. The dataset comprised deeply sampled blood TCRbeta repertoires from subjects exposed to, actively infected with, or recovered from COVID-19. Where HLA class I and class II types were available, the types were taken from metadata supplied by the sample provider, not from assay-based typing. The material from the prospective study consisted of cDNA or gDNA derived from T cells, B-cell-depleted T cells, or PBMCs. Samples were obtained from the ongoing ImmuneRACE study (first 160 participants) and from 1,000 to 1,500 subjects provided by 6 global collaborators. The sample metadata nearly always contained a de-identified subject ID, COVID-19 status, age in years and sex. The repertoires were released in a freely available public database meant as a resource for research on the immune response to SARS-CoV-2.

Worth noting for this clone: Its target antigen remains unknown. Base quality data are lacking; no much larger clone is found one base away.

A second Seattle source provided samples from volunteer blood donors who had recovered from COVID-19. The collaborating institutions used their own protocols to collect whole blood in K2EDTA tubes. For TCRbeta analysis, collaborator samples were shipped as frozen whole blood, as isolated PBMCs, or as DNA extracted from either sample type. TCRbeta CDR3 regions were amplified from genomic DNA by means of the immunoSEQ Assay, a bias-controlled multiplex PCR. Processing in the source paper ran as follows. Within the assay, amplification of reference gene primers was used to estimate how many nucleated cells each sample contained. Sequence reads were collapsed and filtered to measure the absolute abundance of every unique TCRbeta CDR3 rearrangement. Productive Simpson clonality was computed per sample as the square root of Simpson's diversity index over productive rearrangements. Here the immuneACCESS table is served through TCRdb, limited to in-frame sequences with V and J called. Missing clones are a known gap in these copies; in checked studies unresolved V genes cover under half, and the rest lacks a known reason. Clone size and V and J calls were adopted from that table, with D and trimming inferred from the DNA. This sample is represented by over 200,000 clones; about 88% of them were singletons. The top ten clones comprise approximately 4.3% of the sample.

The research as a whole found: The amount of clinical and demographic metadata varied by source and participant and was provided uncurated.

Trimmed from V: 8 bases; trimmed from J: 10 bases; junction bases lacking a gene match: 1. The CDR3 covers 11 residues, taking in both the cysteine and the phenylalanine. The sequence is cut down to CDR3 DNA, 33 bases in frame from base 1. According to the germline V gene, CDR1 reads SNHLY and CDR2 reads FYNNEI. Here the chain combines TRBV2 and TRBJ2-6, with 8 middle bases fitting TRBD1. What was sequenced was peripheral blood. This sequence originates from a man aged 55 to 69 who had recovered from COVID-19. The DNA sequence is as follows: TGTGCCAGCGGGACAGGTAACGTCCTGACTTTC. The resulting protein is CASGTGNVLTF.